These 11 T cell receptor beta chains were all obtained from the same sample, sequenced in a study of Ad26.COV2.S vaccination and SARS-CoV-2 variants. Treatment here: roughly 19 received Ad26.COV2.S at low or high dose, single or two shots; about 5 received placebo; per-sample allocation not given. All samples were drawn on day 63, counting from the first vaccine or placebo injection. Measured with immunoSEQ multiplex PCR; TCRdb has only the in-frame clones, and not every one. The sample shows about 480,000 clones, around nine tenths of them seen only once. Sequenced material: peripheral blood, taken in a trial of Ad26.COV2.S vaccine versus placebo. The receptors stem from a person aged 18 to 59 who received the Ad26.COV2.S COVID-19 vaccine or a placebo.

The genes are TRBV27 and TRBJ2-7; D may match TRBD1 or TRBD2 (5 bases each). Germline CDR1 is MNHEY and CDR2 is SMNVEV (reference sequence). CDR3 length equals 12 residues. Deletions cut 8 bases from V and 6 bases from J, with 14 bases between. For the CDR3, the DNA is TGTGCCAGCGGGATGAGAGGGACCGAGCAGTACTTC. Its translation is CASGMRGTEQYF.

V usage is TRBV7-9 and J usage is TRBJ2-2, with D perhaps matching TRBD2 (6 bases). The CDR3 covers 14 residues. In germline, CDR1 is SEHNR, CDR2 FQNEAQ (reference sequence). V lost 6 bases and J 6 bases, leaving 14 bases between the germline ends. As DNA, the CDR3 is TGTGCCAGCAGTCGCCTCAGGGAGGCCGGGGAGCTGTTTTTT. This translates into CASSRLREAGELFF. Based on the CDR3 plus reference TRBV7-9 and TRBJ2-2, the full variable domain is DTGVSQNPRHKITKRGQNVTFRCDPISEHNRLYWYRQTLGQGPEFLTYFQNEAQLEKSRLLSDRFSAERPKGSFSTLEIQRTEQGDSAMYLCASSRLREAGELFFGEGSRLTVL.

This chain joins TRBV7-2 and TRBJ2-7; TRBD2 matches at 11 bases. Unmatched junction bases numbered 11, after V lost 5 bases and J lost 2 bases. This CDR3 comprises 17 residues. Per the germline V gene, CDR1 is SGHTA and CDR2 is FQGNSA. CDR3 loop: CASSTAGTSGAAYEQYF. CDR3 bases: TGTGCCAGCAGCACCGCCGGGACTAGCGGAGCCGCCTACGAGCAGTACTTC.

In its sample, this clone was seen once. J is TRBJ2-2 and V is TRBV7-2, with a possible D match to TRBD2 (5 bases). Germline V lookup: CDR1 SGHTA, CDR2 FQGNSA. This CDR3 spans 15 amino acids. Trimming removed 4 bases from V and 6 bases from J, with 15 bases in between. DNA for the CDR3: TGTGCCAGCAGCTCCTCGGGGTCTTTCCCCGGGGAGCTGTTTTTT. Protein: CASSSSGSFPGELFF.

This sequence joins TRBV2 and TRBJ2-6, with no clear D. This CDR3 is 17 amino acids long. Germline CDR1 is SNHLY and CDR2 is FYNNEI. Trimming left V 8 bases short and J 0 bases short, with 17 bases between. The CDR3 spells CASDADGIGSGANVLTF. CDR3 in DNA: TGTGCCAGCGACGCCGACGGAATTGGCTCTGGGGCCAACGTCCTGACTTTC.

This sequence joins TRBV4-3 and TRBJ2-3; 7 bases are shared with TRBD2. There are 16 residues in the CDR3. Germline V gene lookup returns CDR1 LGHNA and CDR2 YSLEER. V shed 4 bases, J shed 1 base, and the junction held 8 bases outside the gene matches. CDR3 nucleotides: TGCGCCAGCAGCCTTATCGCGGGGGTGGGCACAGATACGCAGTATTTT. Translating it yields CASSLIAGVGTDTQYF.

The chain carries TRBV3-1 (or the pseudogene TRBV3-2) and TRBJ1-2; D is perhaps TRBD1 (5 bases). Between the trimmed V and J ends, which lost 0 bases and 4 bases, there was a span of 9 bases. CDR1 and CDR2 from the germline V gene are LGHDT and YNNKEL (reference sequence). The CDR3 sequence is 14 residues long. In DNA, the CDR3 is TGTGCCAGCAGCCAAGATGGGACGGGCTATGGCTACACCTTC. This codes for CASSQDGTGYGYTF.

Here the CDR3 reads CASRGEVAGLDEQFF. DNA of the CDR3: TGTGCCAGCAGGGGAGAGGTAGCGGGCTTGGATGAGCAGTTCTTC. This chain uses TRBV28 with TRBJ2-1, with 7 bases lining up with TRBD2. The V segment lost 6 bases and the J segment 8 bases; nucleotides outside the gene matches: 13. The germline CDR1 and CDR2 sequences are MDHEN and SYDVKM. The CDR3 totals 15 residues.

This chain joins TRBV9 and TRBJ2-1; 10 bases are shared with TRBD2. The CDR3 is 22 amino acids. Germline V lookup: CDR1 SGDLS, CDR2 YYNGEE. Germline trimming cut 4 bases from V and 3 bases from J; bases unmatched to any gene: 25. The CDR3 DNA reads as TGTGCCAGCAGCACCACCCTCCTAACTCCGGGACTAGCGCATTCCAACTACAATGAGCAGTTCTTC. This translates into CASSTTLLTPGLAHSNYNEQFF. Complete variable domain (other parts from reference TRBV9 and TRBJ2-1): DSGVTQTPKHLITATGQRVTLRCSPRSGDLSVYWYQQSLDQGLQFLIQYYNGEERAKGNILERFSAQQFPDLHSELNLSSLELGDSALYFCASSTTLLTPGLAHSNYNEQFFGPGTRLTVL.

The chain recombines TRBV10-3 with TRBJ2-3; maybe TRBD2 (6 bases). The CDR3 has 17 residues. V was pared by 8 bases and J by 4 bases, with 25 bases between. Germline V lookup: CDR1 ENHRY, CDR2 SYGVKD. In nucleotides, the CDR3 is TGTGCCATCTCTCGAGGGAGGACTACTTCGGGCGCAGATACGCAGTATTTT. This translates into CAISRGRTTSGADTQYF.

The chain has TRBV27 and TRBJ2-1, with 13 bases aligning to TRBD2. Trimming cost V 3 bases and J 2 bases; bases outside gene matches: 4. This CDR3 is built from 17 residues. Per the germline V gene, CDR1 is MNHEY and CDR2 is SMNVEV (reference sequence). CDR3 nucleotides: TGTGCCAGCAGTTTCCGGACTAGCGGGAGTACCTACAATGAGCAGTTCTTC. It translates to CASSFRTSGSTYNEQFF.